Listed below are T cell receptor beta chains from one sample, sequenced in a study of T-cell memory formation after mild COVID-19. One entry per CDR3 protein, called by TCRdb with MiXCR from the 5' RACE reads. Of some 65,000 distinct CDR3 sequences detected, roughly a sixth appear once; the ten largest clones hold roughly 30%. Sequencing was performed on PBMCs or a T cell subset sorted from them (not recorded which). The receptor source for this set is an adult woman who had mild COVID-19 (a few samples of this study predate the infection). Cell type and time point are not known. Both conserved end residues are part of each CDR3. Fields, in order: V gene, clone size, J gene, D gene, CDR3 DNA, CDR3 protein. The D gene is left open where the match is weak. Clone size is given for some rows only: seen once, a few or many times, or a class if the clone is expanded.

v_call: TRBV14
clone_size: .
j_call: TRBJ2-7
d_call: .
cdr3_nt: TGTGCCAGCAGCCAAGGGGGAACAGGGTGGTACGAGCAGTACTTC
cdr3_aa: CASSQGGTGWYEQYF

v_call: TRBV27
clone_size: few
j_call: TRBJ2-5
d_call: .
cdr3_nt: TGTGCCAGCAGCCACCTTGGAGAGACCCAGTACTTC
cdr3_aa: CASSHLGETQYF

v_call: TRBV9
clone_size: few
j_call: TRBJ2-7
d_call: TRBD2
cdr3_nt: TGTGCCAGCAGCGTCCGGGACTACTCCTCGGGAGAGCAGTACTTC
cdr3_aa: CASSVRDYSSGEQYF

v_call: TRBV4-3
clone_size: few
j_call: TRBJ2-3
d_call: TRBD2
cdr3_nt: TGCGCCAGCAGCCAAGCGGGAGGGCCCACAGATACGCAGTATTTT
cdr3_aa: CASSQAGGPTDTQYF

v_call: TRBV6-5
clone_size: few
j_call: TRBJ2-7
d_call: TRBD1
cdr3_nt: TGTGCCAGCAGTTACTCGCCCCTGGGACAGGGCTACGAGCAGTACTTC
cdr3_aa: CASSYSPLGQGYEQYF

v_call: TRBV4-2
clone_size: few
j_call: TRBJ2-1
d_call: TRBD2
cdr3_nt: TGTGCCAGCAGCCAAGATCCGGGAGGTGGGTACAATGAGCAGTTCTTC
cdr3_aa: CASSQDPGGGYNEQFF

v_call: TRBV25-1
clone_size: few
j_call: TRBJ2-7
d_call: TRBD1
cdr3_nt: TGTGCCAGCAGTGAATGGGACAGGGTCCACGAGCAGTACTTC
cdr3_aa: CASSEWDRVHEQYF

v_call: TRBV6-5
clone_size: few
j_call: TRBJ2-7
d_call: TRBD2
cdr3_nt: TGTGCCAGCAGTTCTACTAGCGGGGTGCACGAGCAGTACTTC
cdr3_aa: CASSSTSGVHEQYF

v_call: TRBV12-3/TRBV12-4
clone_size: .
j_call: TRBJ1-5
d_call: TRBD1
cdr3_nt: TGTGCCAGCAGTTTAGCGTTTAGACAGGGTCGGAGCAATCAGCCCCAGCATTTT
cdr3_aa: CASSLAFRQGRSNQPQHF

v_call: TRBV7-9
clone_size: few
j_call: TRBJ1-1
d_call: .
cdr3_nt: TGTGCCAGCAGCGTTACAGGGAGCACTGAAGCTTTCTTT
cdr3_aa: CASSVTGSTEAFF

v_call: TRBV12-3/TRBV12-4
clone_size: few
j_call: TRBJ2-3
d_call: .
cdr3_nt: TGTGCCAGCAGCTCCACAGATACGCAGTATTTT
cdr3_aa: CASSSTDTQYF

v_call: TRBV7-9
clone_size: .
j_call: TRBJ1-1
d_call: .
cdr3_nt: TGTGCCAGCAGCTTAGATCCATACCCCACCACTGAAGCTTTCTTT
cdr3_aa: CASSLDPYPTTEAFF

v_call: TRBV4-1
clone_size: few
j_call: TRBJ2-7
d_call: .
cdr3_nt: TGCGCCAGCAGCCTAAAAGAGGGCCGGGACATCTACGAGCAGTACTTC
cdr3_aa: CASSLKEGRDIYEQYF

v_call: TRBV29-1
clone_size: .
j_call: TRBJ2-7
d_call: .
cdr3_nt: TGCAGCGTTGAGGGAAATGAGGCCTACGAGCAGTACTTC
cdr3_aa: CSVEGNEAYEQYF

v_call: TRBV4-2
clone_size: many
j_call: TRBJ2-4
d_call: TRBD2
cdr3_nt: TGTGCCAGCAGCCAAGACCCAGCGGGGGGGGTTACGGACATTCAGTACTTC
cdr3_aa: CASSQDPAGGVTDIQYF

v_call: TRBV7-6
clone_size: once
j_call: TRBJ2-3
d_call: TRBD2
cdr3_nt: TGTGCCAGCAGCCCCGGGGGGTACCTCACAGATACGCAGTATTTT
cdr3_aa: CASSPGGYLTDTQYF

v_call: TRBV25-1
clone_size: .
j_call: TRBJ2-7
d_call: TRBD2
cdr3_nt: TGTGCCAGCAGTGAATCCGGGCTAGCGGGAGAGCAGTACTTC
cdr3_aa: CASSESGLAGEQYF

v_call: TRBV30
clone_size: medium-sized
j_call: TRBJ2-1
d_call: .
cdr3_nt: TGTGCCTGGAATGTAGGGGTCGATGAGCAGTTCTTC
cdr3_aa: CAWNVGVDEQFF

v_call: TRBV20-1
clone_size: few
j_call: TRBJ2-7
d_call: TRBD2
cdr3_nt: TGCAGTGCTAGAGACCAAGCGGGAGTCGTCGACGAGCAGTACTTC
cdr3_aa: CSARDQAGVVDEQYF

v_call: TRBV4-1
clone_size: few
j_call: TRBJ2-5
d_call: TRBD2
cdr3_nt: TGCGCCAGCAGCCAGCTAGCGGGCCAAGAGACCCAGTACTTC
cdr3_aa: CASSQLAGQETQYF

v_call: TRBV7-2
clone_size: .
j_call: TRBJ2-3
d_call: .
cdr3_nt: TGTGCCAGCAGCTCCACTAGCCCCGGAATGAATACGCAGTATTTT
cdr3_aa: CASSSTSPGMNTQYF

v_call: TRBV5-1
clone_size: few
j_call: TRBJ2-3
d_call: .
cdr3_nt: TGCGCCAGCACCCCCCGGGACTCGCGATATCCAGATACGCAGTATTTT
cdr3_aa: CASTPRDSRYPDTQYF

v_call: TRBV18
clone_size: many
j_call: TRBJ2-5
d_call: .
cdr3_nt: TGTGCCAGCTCTCCCCGACGGGCGTCCGAGACCCAGTACTTC
cdr3_aa: CASSPRRASETQYF

v_call: TRBV10-3
clone_size: .
j_call: TRBJ2-3
d_call: .
cdr3_nt: TGTGCCCTATCCGAAGCAGGGGAAGCAGATACGCAGTATTTT
cdr3_aa: CALSEAGEADTQYF

v_call: TRBV27
clone_size: .
j_call: TRBJ2-7
d_call: TRBD2
cdr3_nt: TGTGCCAGCAGTTTAGCGGGGGTCCGTGAGCAGTACTTC
cdr3_aa: CASSLAGVREQYF

v_call: TRBV9
clone_size: .
j_call: TRBJ2-6
d_call: .
cdr3_nt: TGTGCCAGCAGCGTACGTCTCCTCGGGGATCCCGGGGCCAACGTCCTGACTTTC
cdr3_aa: CASSVRLLGDPGANVLTF

v_call: TRBV12-3/TRBV12-4
clone_size: few
j_call: TRBJ2-5
d_call: TRBD2
cdr3_nt: TGTGCCAGCAAGGCCGGAGATGCGGGGGAAGAGACCCAGTACTTC
cdr3_aa: CASKAGDAGEETQYF

v_call: TRBV6-6
clone_size: .
j_call: TRBJ1-2
d_call: TRBD1
cdr3_nt: TGTGCCAGCAGCAAAAGACAGGGACAAAGCTATGGCTACACCTTC
cdr3_aa: CASSKRQGQSYGYTF

v_call: TRBV20-1
clone_size: few
j_call: TRBJ2-3
d_call: .
cdr3_nt: TGCAGTGCTAGCCAGGAGATGGAAGATACGCAGTATTTT
cdr3_aa: CSASQEMEDTQYF

v_call: TRBV2
clone_size: few
j_call: TRBJ1-2
d_call: .
cdr3_nt: TGTGCCAGCAGTGCAGCAAACTATGGCTACACCTTC
cdr3_aa: CASSAANYGYTF

v_call: TRBV12-3/TRBV12-4
clone_size: .
j_call: TRBJ2-3
d_call: TRBD2
cdr3_nt: TGTGCCAGCAGTTTTACCGAGGCTAGCGGGGGTTCAACAGATACGCAGTATTTT
cdr3_aa: CASSFTEASGGSTDTQYF

v_call: TRBV3-1
clone_size: .
j_call: TRBJ2-7
d_call: .
cdr3_nt: TGTGCCAGCAGCCCCAGGGTAGCACGCGAGCAGTACTTC
cdr3_aa: CASSPRVAREQYF

v_call: TRBV20-1
clone_size: .
j_call: TRBJ2-3
d_call: .
cdr3_nt: TGCAGTGCTAGAGAGGCTAGATACACAGATACGCAGTATTTT
cdr3_aa: CSAREARYTDTQYF

v_call: TRBV7-9
clone_size: .
j_call: TRBJ2-7
d_call: TRBD2
cdr3_nt: TGTGCCAGCAGCCCGGTACGAGGCGGGAGCGCAACCCCCTACGAGCAGTACTTC
cdr3_aa: CASSPVRGGSATPYEQYF

v_call: TRBV7-3
clone_size: .
j_call: TRBJ2-7
d_call: .
cdr3_nt: TGTGCCAGCAGCCCCGGGGACCCTTCCGTCTACGAGCAGTACTTC
cdr3_aa: CASSPGDPSVYEQYF

v_call: TRBV6-1
clone_size: once
j_call: TRBJ2-3
d_call: TRBD1
cdr3_nt: TGTGCCAGCAGCGGACAGGGGGGGACAGATACGCAGTATTTT
cdr3_aa: CASSGQGGTDTQYF

v_call: TRBV29-1
clone_size: .
j_call: TRBJ2-4
d_call: .
cdr3_nt: TGCAGCGTTGATGGTGACCCTGGGGCCAAAAACATTCAGTACTTC
cdr3_aa: CSVDGDPGAKNIQYF

v_call: TRBV12-3/TRBV12-4
clone_size: .
j_call: TRBJ2-3
d_call: .
cdr3_nt: TGTGCCAGCAGTGAGGCGGGAACAGATACGCAGTATTTT
cdr3_aa: CASSEAGTDTQYF

v_call: TRBV7-3
clone_size: once
j_call: TRBJ2-3
d_call: .
cdr3_nt: TGTGCCAGCAGCTTTTTGGGGCCCCCGGGGGATACGCAGTATTTT
cdr3_aa: CASSFLGPPGDTQYF

v_call: TRBV5-1
clone_size: .
j_call: TRBJ2-7
d_call: .
cdr3_nt: TGCGCCAGCAGCCTCGAGGGGGAGTACGAGCAGTACTTC
cdr3_aa: CASSLEGEYEQYF

v_call: TRBV4-3
clone_size: .
j_call: TRBJ2-1
d_call: .
cdr3_nt: TGCGCCAGCAGCCATGAACGTTCCGGGGCACAGGGTGAGCAGTTCTTC
cdr3_aa: CASSHERSGAQGEQFF

v_call: TRBV6-2/TRBV6-3
clone_size: .
j_call: TRBJ2-2
d_call: .
cdr3_nt: TGTGCCAGCAGTCGGGACACCAACACCGGGGAGCTGTTTTTT
cdr3_aa: CASSRDTNTGELFF

v_call: TRBV7-9
clone_size: .
j_call: TRBJ2-7
d_call: .
cdr3_nt: TGTGCCAGCGGCCTAGCATTCCCCTACGAGCAGTACTTC
cdr3_aa: CASGLAFPYEQYF

v_call: TRBV5-1
clone_size: .
j_call: TRBJ2-2
d_call: .
cdr3_nt: TGCGCCAGCAGTCACAGCCACCAAGCGAACACCGGGGAGCTGTTTTTT
cdr3_aa: CASSHSHQANTGELFF

v_call: TRBV6-2/TRBV6-3
clone_size: .
j_call: TRBJ2-3
d_call: TRBD1
cdr3_nt: TGTGCCAGCAGTTACGAACCCGGGACAGAATACACAGATACGCAGTATTTT
cdr3_aa: CASSYEPGTEYTDTQYF

v_call: TRBV6-5
clone_size: .
j_call: TRBJ2-5
d_call: .
cdr3_nt: TGTGCCAGCCAGGGTTATAGGGGGGGCCAAGAGACCCAGTACTTC
cdr3_aa: CASQGYRGGQETQYF

v_call: TRBV10-3
clone_size: many
j_call: TRBJ2-1
d_call: TRBD1
cdr3_nt: TGTGCCATCAGATGGGACAGCTCCTACAATGAGCAGTTCTTC
cdr3_aa: CAIRWDSSYNEQFF

v_call: TRBV7-6
clone_size: many
j_call: TRBJ2-1
d_call: TRBD2
cdr3_nt: TGTGCCAGCAGCTTAGGGACTAGCGGGACGAATGAGCAGTTCTTC
cdr3_aa: CASSLGTSGTNEQFF

v_call: TRBV9
clone_size: many
j_call: TRBJ2-1
d_call: TRBD2
cdr3_nt: TGTGCCAGCAGCGCTACTAGCGGGGGCCACAATGAGCAGTTCTTC
cdr3_aa: CASSATSGGHNEQFF

v_call: TRBV11-2
clone_size: few
j_call: TRBJ2-2
d_call: .
cdr3_nt: TGTGCCAGCATCACTTTTAACCCAGGGTACACCGGGGAGCTGTTTTTT
cdr3_aa: CASITFNPGYTGELFF

v_call: TRBV29-1
clone_size: many
j_call: TRBJ2-1
d_call: .
cdr3_nt: TGCAGCGTTGAAAAGGGAGTAAATGAGCAGTTCTTC
cdr3_aa: CSVEKGVNEQFF

v_call: TRBV6-6
clone_size: .
j_call: TRBJ2-1
d_call: TRBD2
cdr3_nt: TGTGCCAGCAGTGGGACTACCTACAATGAGCAGTTCTTC
cdr3_aa: CASSGTTYNEQFF

v_call: TRBV6-5
clone_size: .
j_call: TRBJ2-7
d_call: TRBD2
cdr3_nt: TGTGCCAGCAGTTACTCGAAGGGACTAGCGGCTAACTTC
cdr3_aa: CASSYSKGLAANF

v_call: TRBV6-2/TRBV6-3
clone_size: .
j_call: TRBJ2-1
d_call: TRBD2
cdr3_nt: TGTGCCAGCAGTTACTCGGCCGCTAGCGGGGGGGACTACAATGAGCAGTTCTTC
cdr3_aa: CASSYSAASGGDYNEQFF